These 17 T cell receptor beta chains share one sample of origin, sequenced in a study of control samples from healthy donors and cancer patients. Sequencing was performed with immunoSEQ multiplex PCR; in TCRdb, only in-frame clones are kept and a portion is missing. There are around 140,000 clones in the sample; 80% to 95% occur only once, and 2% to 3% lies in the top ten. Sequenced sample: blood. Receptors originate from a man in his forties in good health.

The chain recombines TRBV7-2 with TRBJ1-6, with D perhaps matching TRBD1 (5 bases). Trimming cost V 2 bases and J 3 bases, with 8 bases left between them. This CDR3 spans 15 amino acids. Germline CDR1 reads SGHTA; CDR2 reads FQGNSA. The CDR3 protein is CASSLRGDYNSPLHF. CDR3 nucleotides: TGTGCCAGCAGCTTAAGAGGGGACTATAATTCACCCCTCCACTTT.

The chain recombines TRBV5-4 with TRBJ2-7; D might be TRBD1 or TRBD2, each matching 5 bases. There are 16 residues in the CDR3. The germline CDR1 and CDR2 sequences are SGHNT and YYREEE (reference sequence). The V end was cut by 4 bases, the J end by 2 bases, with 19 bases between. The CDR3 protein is CASSPGGLAGTYEQYF. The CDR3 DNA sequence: TGTGCCAGCAGCCCCGGTGGCCTAGCAGGGACCTACGAGCAGTACTTC.

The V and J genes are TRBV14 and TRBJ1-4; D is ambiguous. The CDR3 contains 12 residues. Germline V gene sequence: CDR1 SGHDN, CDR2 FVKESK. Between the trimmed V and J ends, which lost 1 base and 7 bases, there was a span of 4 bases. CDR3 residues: CASSQGREKLFF. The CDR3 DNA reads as TGTGCCAGCAGCCAAGGGCGTGAAAAACTGTTTTTT.

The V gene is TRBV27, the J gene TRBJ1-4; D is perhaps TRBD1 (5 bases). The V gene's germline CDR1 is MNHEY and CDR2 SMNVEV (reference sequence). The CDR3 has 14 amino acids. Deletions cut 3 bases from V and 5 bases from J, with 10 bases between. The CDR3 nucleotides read TGTGCCAGCAGTTTCCAGGGATCGAATGAAAAACTGTTTTTT. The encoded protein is CASSFQGSNEKLFF.

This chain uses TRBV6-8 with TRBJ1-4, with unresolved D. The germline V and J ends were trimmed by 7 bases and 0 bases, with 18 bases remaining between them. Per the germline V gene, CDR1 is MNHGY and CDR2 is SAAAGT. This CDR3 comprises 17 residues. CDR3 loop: CASTAKKNIATNEKLFF. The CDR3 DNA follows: TGTGCCAGCACAGCCAAAAAAAACATTGCAACTAATGAAAAACTGTTTTTT.

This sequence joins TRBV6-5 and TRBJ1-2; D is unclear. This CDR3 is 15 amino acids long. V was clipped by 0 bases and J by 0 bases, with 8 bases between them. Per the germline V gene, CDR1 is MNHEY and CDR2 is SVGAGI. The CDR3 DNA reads TGTGCCAGCAGTTACTCCCGGGCATCTAACTATGGCTACACCTTC. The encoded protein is CASSYSRASNYGYTF.

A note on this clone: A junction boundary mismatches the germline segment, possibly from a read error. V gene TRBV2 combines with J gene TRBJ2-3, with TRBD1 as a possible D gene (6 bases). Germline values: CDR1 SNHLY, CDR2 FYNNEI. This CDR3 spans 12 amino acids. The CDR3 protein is CASSLDSSLLIF. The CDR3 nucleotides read TGTGCCAGCAGTCTGGACAGCTCCCTATTGATTTTT.

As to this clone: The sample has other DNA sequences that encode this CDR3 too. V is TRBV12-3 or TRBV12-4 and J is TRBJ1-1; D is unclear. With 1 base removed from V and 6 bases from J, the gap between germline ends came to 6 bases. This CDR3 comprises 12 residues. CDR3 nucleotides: TGTGCCAGCAGTTTAGGAGGGCCTGAAGCTTTCTTT. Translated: CASSLGGPEAFF.

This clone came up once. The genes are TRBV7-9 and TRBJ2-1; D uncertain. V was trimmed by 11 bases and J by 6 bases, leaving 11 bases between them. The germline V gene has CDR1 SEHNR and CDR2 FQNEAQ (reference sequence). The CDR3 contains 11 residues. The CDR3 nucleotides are TGTGCCGGGCAGGCTGCCAATGAGCAGTTCTTC. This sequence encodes CAGQAANEQFF.

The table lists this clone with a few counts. The DNA of the CDR3 is TGTGCCTGGAAGACTAGCGGGTCCTACGAGCAGTACTTC. It is translated as CAWKTSGSYEQYF. This chain uses TRBV30 with TRBJ2-7; 10 positions agree with TRBD2. Germline V gene sequence: CDR1 GTSNPN, CDR2 SVGIG (reference sequence). The V and J ends lost 4 bases and 1 base, in that order; junction bases with no gene match: 1. The CDR3 runs to 13 residues.

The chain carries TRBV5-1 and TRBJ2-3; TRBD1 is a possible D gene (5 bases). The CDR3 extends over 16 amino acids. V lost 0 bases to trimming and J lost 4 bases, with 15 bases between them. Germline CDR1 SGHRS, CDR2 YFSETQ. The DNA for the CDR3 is TGCGCCAGCAGCTTGGGCCCGCAGGGTTTTTCAGATACGCAGTATTTT. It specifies CASSLGPQGFSDTQYF.

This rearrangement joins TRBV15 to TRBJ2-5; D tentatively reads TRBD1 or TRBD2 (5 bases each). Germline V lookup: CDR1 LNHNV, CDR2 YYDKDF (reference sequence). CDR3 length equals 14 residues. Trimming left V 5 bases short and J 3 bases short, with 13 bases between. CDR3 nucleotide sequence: TGTGCCACCAGCGGCCGGGACCCTAAAGAGACCCAGTACTTC. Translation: CATSGRDPKETQYF.

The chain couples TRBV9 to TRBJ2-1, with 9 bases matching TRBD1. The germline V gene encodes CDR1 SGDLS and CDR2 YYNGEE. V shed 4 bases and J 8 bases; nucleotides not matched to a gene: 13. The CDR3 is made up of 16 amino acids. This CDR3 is CASSHNRDRESYEQFF. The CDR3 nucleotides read TGTGCCAGCAGCCATAACCGGGACAGGGAGTCATATGAGCAGTTCTTC.

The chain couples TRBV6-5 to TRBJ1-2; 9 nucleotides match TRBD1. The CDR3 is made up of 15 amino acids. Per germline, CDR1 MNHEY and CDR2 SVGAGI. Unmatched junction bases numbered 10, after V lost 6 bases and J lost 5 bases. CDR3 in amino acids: CASSYGTGGGYGYTF. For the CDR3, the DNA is TGTGCCAGCAGCTACGGTACAGGGGGCGGGTATGGCTACACCTTC.

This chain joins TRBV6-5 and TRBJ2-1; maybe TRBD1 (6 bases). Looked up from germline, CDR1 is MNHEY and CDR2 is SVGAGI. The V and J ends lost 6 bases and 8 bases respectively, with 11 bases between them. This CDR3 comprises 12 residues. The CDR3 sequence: CASRAHRDEQFF. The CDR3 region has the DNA TGTGCCAGCAGAGCCCACAGGGATGAGCAGTTCTTC.

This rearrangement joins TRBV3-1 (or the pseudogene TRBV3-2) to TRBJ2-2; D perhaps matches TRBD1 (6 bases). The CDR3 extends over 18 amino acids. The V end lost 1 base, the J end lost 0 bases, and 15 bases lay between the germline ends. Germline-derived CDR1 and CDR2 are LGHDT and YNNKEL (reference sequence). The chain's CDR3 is CASSQAWHRASNTGELFF. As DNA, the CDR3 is TGTGCCAGCAGCCAAGCTTGGCACAGGGCCTCGAACACCGGGGAGCTGTTTTTT.

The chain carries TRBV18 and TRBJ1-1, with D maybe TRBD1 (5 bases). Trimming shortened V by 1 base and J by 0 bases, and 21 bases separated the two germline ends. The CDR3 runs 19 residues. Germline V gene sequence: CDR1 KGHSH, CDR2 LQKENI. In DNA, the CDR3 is TGTGCCAGCTCACCACGGCCGTTGATGGGGCGAGACATGAACACTGAAGCTTTCTTT. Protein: CASSPRPLMGRDMNTEAFF.